This entry is about one T cell receptor (beta chain). Its antigen is undetermined. Trimming took 7 bases from V and 6 from J, leaving 22 bases between them. The CDR3 has 16 residues. Germline loops: CDR1 SNHLY, CDR2 FYNNEI. This sample was taken from a study of cytomegalovirus exposure and HLA in healthy donors. It was with 60 Vbeta and 13 Jbeta primers that the PCR ran. Assay used: immunoSEQ multiplex PCR; TCRdb lists only in-frame clones, some missing. The repertoire holds approximately 110,000 clones, with nearly 75% as singletons. Overall study findings and caveats: Analyses of presence/absence relied on an assumption of roughly uniform sequencing depth across donors.

The rearrangement joins TRBV2 to TRBJ1-3; perhaps TRBD1 as D (6 bases). The material sequenced was PBMCs. The receptor was isolated from a man aged 25 to 45 in good health and CMV-seropositive. In DNA, the CDR3 is TGTGCCAGCACCCTCCGGGGGGGCCCGGGGCAAAACACCATATATTTT. Its protein product is CASTLRGGPGQNTIYF. The full variable domain, its missing parts supplied by reference TRBV2 and TRBJ1-3, is EPEVTQTPSHQVTQMGQEVILRCVPISNHLYFYWYRQILGQKVEFLVSFYNNEISEKSEIFDDQFSVERPDGSNFTLKIRSTKLEDSAMYFCASTLRGGPGQNTIYFGEGSWLTVV.